The clone carrying this TCR beta chain was picked up many times. Per germline, CDR1 MNHEY and CDR2 SVGAGI. The CDR3 contains 13 residues. Trimming took off 1 base at V and 6 bases at J, with 10 bases between the two ends. The data originate from a study of response to subunit inactivated influenza vaccine. MiXCR, applied by TCRdb to the RT-PCR reads, yields one record per CDR3 protein. The profile shows about 780,000 distinct CDR3 sequences, under 20% of them singletons. The chain is built from TRBV6-5 and TRBJ2-7, with D possibly matching TRBD1 (5 bases). The sample here was PBMCs from blood, taken more than 4 days after vaccination. This sequence originates from a man aged 50-59 years who received an inactivated influenza vaccine. CDR3 protein: CASSYWGSGEQYF. CDR3 nucleotides: TGTGCCAGCAGTTACTGGGGCTCGGGCGAGCAGTACTTC.